The rows below give T cell receptor beta chains drawn from one sample of a study of blood T cells in healthy people across ages. TCRdb redid the calling of the 5' RACE reads with MiXCR, one entry per CDR3 protein. The sample has about 1.6 million distinct CDR3 sequences; approximately 32% are singletons. The sample comprised blood. These receptors were taken from a young woman in good health. The CDR3 runs from the conserved cysteine through the conserved F or W. Fields, in order: D gene, J gene, CDR3 length, clone size, V gene, CDR3 DNA, CDR3 protein. A D gene is named only where the DNA matches it firmly. Not every row has a clone size; where given, it reads once, few, many or a size class.

.	TRBJ2-1	14	few	TRBV11-2	TGTGCCAGCAGCTTGATCAGGGCCTACAATGAGCAGTTCTTC	CASSLIRAYNEQFF
TRBD2	TRBJ2-3	17	.	TRBV29-1	TGCAGCGTTGTCGGGGCTAGCGGGAGGGGGAGAACAGATACGCAGTATTTT	CSVVGASGRGRTDTQYF
.	TRBJ2-5	12	many	TRBV10-3	TGTGCCATCAGTGAGTCTGGTGGGACCCAGTACTTC	CAISESGGTQYF
.	TRBJ2-1	15	few	TRBV11-2	TGTGCCAGCAGCTTAGATACGGGACACCACGATGAGCAGTTCTTC	CASSLDTGHHDEQFF
.	TRBJ2-3	13	.	TRBV7-3	TGTGCCAGCAGCCCCCGATCCCCGGATACGCAGTATTTT	CASSPRSPDTQYF
.	TRBJ2-7	12	.	TRBV6-1	TGTGCCAGCAGGCCAGGTATCAACGAGCAGTACTTC	CASRPGINEQYF
TRBD2	TRBJ2-3	17	once	TRBV6-2/TRBV6-3	TGTGCCAGCAGCGGACTAGCGGAGGGACCTATCACAGATACGCAGTATTTT	CASSGLAEGPITDTQYF
.	TRBJ1-1	16	.	TRBV7-2	TGTGCCAGCAGCTCCCCCGGGGGGGCGAGGAACACTGAAGCTTTCTTT	CASSSPGGARNTEAFF
.	TRBJ2-7	11	many	TRBV20-1	TGCAGTGCTGGGTCAATCTACGAGCAGTACTTC	CSAGSIYEQYF
.	TRBJ1-2	17	.	TRBV20-1	TGCAGTGCTAGGGGGGGGGGACCCCTCTCCACCTCTCGTGGCTACACCTTC	CSARGGGPLSTSRGYTF
TRBD2	TRBJ2-1	16	.	TRBV20-1	TGCAGTGCCCCGCCGCCGACCGGGACTAGTTGGAATGAGCAGTTCTTC	CSAPPPTGTSWNEQFF
.	TRBJ2-5	14	once	TRBV28	TGTGCCAGCAGTTTGGGGAGAGTCAACTACGGGCAGTACTTC	CASSLGRVNYGQYF
TRBD1	TRBJ2-2	16	few	TRBV6-5	TGTGCCAGCAGTCACCCGACAGGGCGTTTGACCGGGGAGCCGTTTTTT	CASSHPTGRLTGEPFF
.	TRBJ1-1	15	.	TRBV5-1	TGCGCCAGCAGCTTGATCGGACAGAATAACACTGAAGCTTTCTTT	CASSLIGQNNTEAFF
.	TRBJ1-5	17	few	TRBV20-1	TGCAGTGCTAGGCGGGCCGGGACGGATTATAGCAATCAGCCCCAGCATTTT	CSARRAGTDYSNQPQHF
.	TRBJ2-6	13	few	TRBV12-3/TRBV12-4	TGTGCCAGCACCATTTCTGGGGCCAACGTCCTGACTTTC	CASTISGANVLTF
TRBD1	TRBJ2-7	15	few	TRBV9	TGTGCCAGCAGCGTATTACCGGGACAGGGCTACGAGCAGTACTTC	CASSVLPGQGYEQYF
TRBD2	TRBJ2-1	16	.	TRBV20-1	TGCAGTGCTAGAAAGGAGACTAGCGGGGGGTACAATGAGCAGTTCTTC	CSARKETSGGYNEQFF